Following are 27 T cell receptor beta chains from one sample sequenced in a study of blood T cell repertoires in COVID-19. The assay was immunoSEQ multiplex PCR, and TCRdb's table has in-frame clones only and misses some. The repertoire includes about 280,000 clones, around 90% of them detected once, and less than 10% sits in the top ten. The sequenced sample was peripheral blood. Every receptor here comes from a man aged 18 to 29 with active or convalescent COVID-19.

The gene calls are TRBV10-2 and TRBJ1-6; D is undetermined. The CDR3 consists of 16 residues. Trimming took 2 bases from V and 0 from J, leaving 8 bases between them. Germline CDR1 is WSHSY and CDR2 is SAAADI. The DNA for the CDR3 is TGCGCCAGCAGTGAGGAGGAGGCCTCCTATAATTCACCCCTCCACTTT. Its protein product is CASSEEEASYNSPLHF.

The chain is built from TRBV14 and TRBJ2-4, with unresolved D. V lost 2 bases, J lost 0 bases, and 14 bases lay in between. The germline gives CDR1 SGHDN, CDR2 FVKESK. CDR3 length equals 17 residues. In DNA, the CDR3 is TGTGCCAGCAGCCAATCTGCTTACAGTCCAGCCAAAAACATTCAGTACTTC. This encodes CASSQSAYSPAKNIQYF.

The chain recombines TRBV19 with TRBJ1-1, with TRBD1 matching 7 bases. Germline CDR1 reads LNHDA; CDR2 reads SQIVND (reference sequence). V was clipped by 9 bases and J by 4 bases; unmatched bases: 8. CDR3 length: 13 amino acids. The CDR3 DNA is TGTGCCAGCCAGGGGGTCGGAATCACTGAAGCTTTCTTT. Translated: CASQGVGITEAFF.

The chain uses TRBV27 and TRBJ2-2; D is ambiguous. The germline V and J ends were trimmed by 5 bases and 3 bases, with 4 bases remaining between them. CDR3 length: 12 residues. Germline CDR1 and CDR2: MNHEY and SMNVEV (reference sequence). CDR3 amino acids: CASSPYTGELFF. The CDR3 DNA is TGTGCCAGCAGTCCATACACCGGGGAGCTGTTTTTT.

This chain joins TRBV4-1 and TRBJ1-2, with 8 bases aligning to TRBD1. Germline V gene lookup returns CDR1 MGHRA and CDR2 YSYEKL. V lost 2 bases, J lost 2 bases, and 13 bases stayed unmatched. The CDR3 runs to 18 residues. CDR3 coding DNA: TGCGCCAGCAGCCAACCGGGACAGGCGCGCCGCTCGAACTATGGCTACACCTTC. Encoded protein: CASSQPGQARRSNYGYTF.

The V call is TRBV9, the J call TRBJ2-5, with no clear D. Germline CDR1 reads SGDLS; CDR2 reads YYNGEE. V was pared by 0 bases and J by 10 bases, with 22 bases between. This CDR3 spans 16 amino acids. This CDR3 reads CASSVAPEPPQSDQYF. The CDR3, as DNA: TGTGCCAGCAGCGTAGCTCCGGAGCCTCCCCAATCGGACCAGTACTTC.

The chain links TRBV4-1 to TRBJ1-5, with D perhaps matching TRBD1 (6 bases). The germline CDR1 and CDR2 sequences are MGHRA and YSYEKL. V was trimmed by 3 bases and J by 4 bases, leaving 10 bases between them. The CDR3 is 14 residues long. The CDR3 protein is CASSHGQLNQPQHF. CDR3 coding DNA: TGCGCCAGCAGCCACGGACAGCTGAATCAGCCCCAGCATTTT.

Notes on this clone: The identical CDR3 is also encoded by other nucleotide sequences in the sample. CDR3 protein: CASSIATGGYEQYF. CDR3 coding DNA: TGTGCCAGTAGTATAGCAACAGGGGGCTACGAGCAGTACTTC. V is TRBV19 and J is TRBJ2-7; TRBD1 agrees at 8 bases. With 1 base clipped from V and 3 bases from J, the junction kept 2 bases outside the gene matches. The CDR3 covers 14 residues. Germline V gene data show CDR1 as LNHDA and CDR2 as SQIVND (reference sequence).

This chain links TRBV2 with TRBJ1-2; 11 bases are a match to TRBD1. CDR3 length: 16 amino acids. CDR1 and CDR2 (germline): SNHLY, FYNNEI. The V gene end was trimmed by 11 bases and the J gene end by 4 bases; junction bases not matched to a gene: 15. The CDR3 spells CASTHGGDRGFYGYTF. DNA of the CDR3: TGTGCCTCAACCCACGGGGGGGACAGGGGGTTCTATGGCTACACCTTC.

The table lists this clone with a few counts. The rearrangement links TRBV7-2 to TRBJ2-2; D uncertain. This CDR3 contains 15 residues. CDR1 is SGHTA and CDR2 is FQGNSA in the germline V gene. Deletions cut 5 bases from V and 4 bases from J, with 14 bases between. The DNA for the CDR3 is TGTGCCAGCAGCAGGTCGGGTCGAGGCACCGGGGAGCTGTTTTTT. Translation: CASSRSGRGTGELFF.

The V gene is TRBV7-6, the J gene TRBJ2-7; a weak D match, TRBD1 (6 bases). The CDR3 has 15 residues. CDR1 is SGHVS and CDR2 is FNYEAQ in the germline V gene. The V gene lost 1 base and the J gene lost 0 bases, with 10 bases spanning the gap. The CDR3 DNA sequence: TGTGCCAGCAGCTTAGGGGACACCGGCTCCTACGAGCAGTACTTC. This codes for CASSLGDTGSYEQYF.

This rearrangement joins TRBV6-5 to TRBJ1-2; the D is unclear. Deletions cut 0 bases from V and 6 bases from J, with 17 bases between. Germline values: CDR1 MNHEY, CDR2 SVGAGI. The CDR3 has 16 residues. The DNA of the CDR3 is TGTGCCAGCAGTTACTCCCCCCCTTACGTTCGAGATGGCTACACCTTC. Translated: CASSYSPPYVRDGYTF.

This clone has a handful of counts. J is TRBJ2-1 and V is TRBV13; 12 nucleotides match TRBD2. The CDR3 has 16 residues. Germline assignment: CDR1 PRHDT and CDR2 FYEKMQ (reference sequence). The ends lost 3 bases at V and 4 bases at J; junction bases unmatched: 4. For the CDR3, the DNA is TGTGCCAGCAGCTTGGGAACTAGCGGGGGGTACAATGAGCAGTTCTTC. Encoded protein: CASSLGTSGGYNEQFF.

The table lists this clone with a count of one. The chain employs TRBV2 and TRBJ2-1, with a tentative D call TRBD2 (5 bases). This CDR3 is 15 amino acids long. With 8 bases removed from V and 3 bases from J, the gap between germline ends came to 17 bases. CDR1 and CDR2 from the germline V gene are SNHLY and FYNNEI. CDR3 nucleotide sequence: TGTGCCAGCCGCGTACGGGGAGTACTCTACAATGAGCAGTTCTTC. It codes for CASRVRGVLYNEQFF.

The chain has TRBV20-1 and TRBJ1-1; D call uncertain. The V end lost 5 bases, the J end lost 5 bases, and 9 bases lay between the germline ends. Looked up from germline, CDR1 is DFQATT and CDR2 is SNEGSKA (reference sequence). This CDR3 comprises 11 residues. DNA of the CDR3: TGCAGTGCTCCCGTATTAACTGAAGCTTTCTTT. Protein sequence: CSAPVLTEAFF.

This clone was recorded once. The V call is TRBV6-1, the J call TRBJ1-5; D gene unclear. V shed 3 bases and J shed 7 bases, with 10 bases lying between them. This CDR3 region has 13 residues. The V gene's germline CDR1 is MNHNS and CDR2 SASEGT. The CDR3 sequence: CASSEAVLQPQHF. The CDR3 region has the DNA TGTGCCAGCAGTGAGGCGGTGCTCCAGCCCCAGCATTTT.

This clone is a singleton in its sample. J is TRBJ1-1 and V is TRBV2, with 7 bases fitting TRBD1. V gave up 3 bases and J gave up 0 bases; unmatched junction bases: 10. Germline V gene data show CDR1 as SNHLY and CDR2 as FYNNEI. This CDR3 is built from 17 residues. The CDR3 nucleotides read TGTGCCAGCAGTGATAAAATGACAGGGCCTTTGAACACTGAAGCTTTCTTT. It codes for CASSDKMTGPLNTEAFF.

This clone occurred once. V is TRBV21-1 and J is TRBJ2-5; TRBD1 is the table's D call, not checked against the DNA. TRBV21-1 counts as a pseudogene. The CDR3 length is 15 residues. CDR3 region: CASSILPRQLTAQYF. CDR3 DNA: TGTGCCAGCAGCATTTTACCTAGACAGCTAACGGCCCAGTACTTC.

On this clone: One end of the junction fails to match germline, which may point to a read error. The chain couples TRBV3-1 (or the pseudogene TRBV3-2) to TRBJ2-1; TRBD2 agrees at 7 bases. Per germline, CDR1 LGHDT and CDR2 YNNKEL (reference sequence). CDR3 length equals 11 residues. The DNA of the CDR3 is TGTGCCACCAGCGGGGACTATGAGCAGTTCTTC. Translated, it gives CATSGDYEQFF.

CDR3 loop: CASSQNLGVGPQHF. For the CDR3, the DNA is TGTGCCAGCAGCCAAAACCTCGGGGTGGGGCCCCAGCATTTT. The chain has TRBV3-1 (or the pseudogene TRBV3-2) and TRBJ1-5; no firm D call. This CDR3 has 14 residues. The V gene's germline CDR1 is LGHDT and CDR2 YNNKEL (reference sequence). V was cut by 2 bases and J by 9 bases, with 14 bases left in between.

This sequence joins TRBV14 and TRBJ1-1, with TRBD1 identical over 7 bases. In germline, CDR1 is SGHDN, CDR2 FVKESK. With 1 base clipped from V and 6 bases from J, the junction kept 2 bases outside the gene matches. The CDR3 is made up of 13 amino acids. The DNA for the CDR3 is TGTGCCAGCAGCCAAGGACAGGGCCCTGAAGCTTTCTTT. Amino acid sequence: CASSQGQGPEAFF.

Regarding this clone: Other nucleotide sequences in the sample specify the same CDR3. This chain joins TRBV12-3 or TRBV12-4 and TRBJ1-1; D unresolved. The CDR3 contains 13 residues. V was shortened by 1 base and J by 1 base, with 4 bases between the two germline ends. As DNA, the CDR3 is TGTGCCAGCAGTTTAGGAGAGAACACTGAAGCTTTCTTT. This gives the protein CASSLGENTEAFF.

The V call is TRBV4-1, the J call TRBJ2-1; D call uncertain. CDR1 and CDR2 from the germline V gene are MGHRA and YSYEKL. Trimming left V 4 bases short and J 4 bases short, with 14 bases between. This CDR3 spans 15 amino acids. The CDR3 DNA sequence: TGCGCCAGCAGCCTACAGATCTCCGATTACAATGAGCAGTTCTTC. Translated, it gives CASSLQISDYNEQFF.

The gene calls are TRBV7-9 and TRBJ2-1; maybe TRBD2 (5 bases). V lost 3 bases, J lost 3 bases, and 15 bases lay in between. The germline V gene encodes CDR1 SEHNR and CDR2 FQNEAQ (reference sequence). This CDR3 region has 16 residues. The chain's CDR3 is CASSFKNRGIYNEQFF. The CDR3 DNA sequence: TGTGCCAGCAGCTTTAAAAATCGAGGGATCTACAATGAGCAGTTCTTC.

The rearrangement joins TRBV27 to TRBJ1-5, with 7 positions matching TRBD1. This CDR3 comprises 18 residues. With 0 bases clipped from V and 0 bases from J, the junction kept 8 bases outside the gene matches. From germline, CDR1 is MNHEY and CDR2 SMNVEV (reference sequence). The DNA for the CDR3 is TGTGCCAGCAGTTTATCGGGACAGAGAGACTATAGCAATCAGCCCCAGCATTTT. This sequence encodes CASSLSGQRDYSNQPQHF.

The chain joins TRBV29-1 to TRBJ2-2; 11 bases map to TRBD1. The CDR3 runs 16 residues. Germline values: CDR1 SQVTM, CDR2 ANQGSEA. Trimming cost V 0 bases and J 0 bases; bases outside gene matches: 0. Here the CDR3 DNA reads TGCAGCGTTGAAGAGGACAGGGGGCCGAACACCGGGGAGCTGTTTTTT. Its translation is CSVEEDRGPNTGELFF.

The gene calls are TRBV19 and TRBJ1-2, with 11 bases that match TRBD1. V was clipped by 7 bases and J by 4 bases; unmatched bases: 5. The CDR3 sequence is 14 residues long. Per germline, CDR1 LNHDA and CDR2 SQIVND (reference sequence). CDR3 residues: CASTAGTGGYGYTF. CDR3 DNA: TGTGCCAGTACCGCCGGGACAGGGGGCTATGGCTACACCTTC.